This TCR beta chain was identified in a study of human T cells and chemical hapten exposure. The sample holds many counts of this clonotype. The time point here: pre-sensitization, week 0. Documented treatment: therapeutic diphenylcyclopropenone sensitization with weekly scalp DPC. One entry per CDR3 protein results from TCRdb running MiXCR on the RACE reads. The sample consists of 300,000 to 450,000 distinct CDR3 sequences, around 5.5% of them appearing once. Germline lookup yields CDR1 DFQATT and CDR2 SNEGSKA (reference sequence). This CDR3 is 16 amino acids long. The V end was cut by 1 base, the J end by 5 bases, with 15 bases between.

The TCR comes from a woman aged 50 to 60 with alopecia areata. Some clones in this sample may be carry-over from other donors' samples. Specimen: whole blood, collected in connection with sensitization to the hapten diphenylcyclopropenone (DPC). This chain connects TRBV20-1 to TRBJ1-6; the D is unclear. The CDR3 nucleotides are TGCAGTGCTAGAGCGTCAGGAGGGCGGAATAATTCACCCCTCCACTTT. Translation: CSARASGGRNNSPLHF.